These 18 T cell receptor beta chains were all obtained from the same sample, sequenced in a study of shared clonotypes between healthy human individuals. Using immunoSEQ multiplex PCR, the repertoire was profiled, and TCRdb retains in-frame clones only, with some absent. Of 1.6 million or so clones listed, more than 95% are singletons. The sample was naive CD4+ T cells sorted from blood. Subset indicated: CD45RA+ positively selected. These receptors were taken from a man under 40 in good health.

The V call is TRBV7-9, the J call TRBJ2-3; D is possibly TRBD1 (5 bases). V was trimmed by 2 bases and J by 6 bases, leaving 6 bases between them. Germline V gene data show CDR1 as SEHNR and CDR2 as FQNEAQ (reference sequence). This CDR3 has 12 amino acids. This CDR3 reads CASSLNRDTQYF. The CDR3 bases are TGTGCCAGCAGCTTAAACAGGGATACGCAGTATTTT.

The genes are TRBV7-8 and TRBJ1-5, with D maybe TRBD1 (6 bases). The CDR3 consists of 17 residues. The V end was cut by 1 base, the J end by 9 bases, with 22 bases between. Germline CDR1 reads SGHVS; CDR2 reads FQNEAQ. The CDR3 loop reads CASSLERAPTEGGPQHF. The CDR3 DNA follows: TGTGCCAGCAGCTTAGAACGGGCCCCAACTGAAGGGGGGCCCCAGCATTTT.

V gene TRBV5-1 combines with J gene TRBJ2-3; TRBD2 matches at 10 bases. CDR1 SGHRS and CDR2 YFSETQ come from the germline V gene. V trimming: 4 bases; J trimming: 1 base; junction bases outside the gene matches: 6. CDR3 size: 16 residues. CDR3: CASSKDGTSGTDTQYF. CDR3 sequence (DNA): TGCGCCAGCAGCAAGGACGGGACTAGCGGCACAGATACGCAGTATTTT.

The chain's CDR3 is CASGLRGETQYF. The CDR3 coding sequence is TGTGCCAGCGGGCTCCGAGGAGAGACCCAGTACTTC. The chain links TRBV27 to TRBJ2-5; no clear D gene. CDR1 and CDR2 from the germline V gene are MNHEY and SMNVEV (reference sequence). The V end was cut by 8 bases, the J end by 4 bases, with 11 bases between. The CDR3 is 12 amino acids.

The V and J genes are TRBV7-9 and TRBJ2-2; D gene unclear. The CDR3 totals 14 residues. CDR1 is SEHNR and CDR2 is FQNEAQ in the germline V gene (reference sequence). Trimming pared 3 bases from V and 6 bases from J, leaving 11 bases between. CDR3 DNA sequence: TGTGCCAGCAGCTTCTCCTGGCAACCCGGGGAGCTGTTTTTT. Its protein product is CASSFSWQPGELFF.

The V and J genes are TRBV6-5 and TRBJ2-2, with D unclear. The CDR3 is 15 residues long. CDR1 is MNHEY, CDR2 SVGAGI, per germline. The V gene lost 2 bases and the J gene lost 4 bases, with 11 bases spanning the gap. The CDR3 DNA follows: TGTGCCAGCAGTTACCTCCAGCCAGCCACCGGGGAGCTGTTTTTT. Its protein is CASSYLQPATGELFF.

The rearrangement joins TRBV30 to TRBJ1-1; 7 nucleotides match TRBD1. V lost 7 bases to trimming and J lost 0 bases; unmatched junction nucleotides: 14. Germline assignment: CDR1 GTSNPN and CDR2 SVGIG (reference sequence). The CDR3 totals 16 residues. For the CDR3, the DNA is TGTGCCTTCCGAGAACGGGACAGACGCATGAACACTGAAGCTTTCTTT. It is translated as CAFRERDRRMNTEAFF.

The chain is built from TRBV14 and TRBJ2-1; 8 nucleotides match TRBD2. CDR1 and CDR2 from the germline V gene are SGHDN and FVKESK. J lost 4 bases, V lost 3 bases, and 5 bases had no gene match. This CDR3 has 15 residues. CDR3 amino acids: CASSQGPGGYNEQFF. CDR3 in DNA: TGTGCCAGCAGCCAGGGGCCGGGAGGGTACAATGAGCAGTTCTTC.

This chain connects TRBV7-9 to TRBJ1-5; 8 positions match TRBD1. CDR1 and CDR2 from the germline V gene are SEHNR and FQNEAQ (reference sequence). This CDR3 is 15 amino acids long. Trimming cost V 3 bases and J 5 bases; bases outside gene matches: 6. The CDR3: CASSFGQGGHQPQHF. The CDR3 coding sequence is TGTGCCAGCAGCTTTGGACAGGGCGGGCATCAGCCCCAGCATTTT.

V is TRBV28 and J is TRBJ2-6; D ambiguous. With 2 bases removed from V and 0 bases from J, the gap between germline ends came to 11 bases. The germline V gene encodes CDR1 MDHEN and CDR2 SYDVKM. The CDR3 is 17 amino acids. Written as DNA, the CDR3 is TGTGCCAGCAGTTTAAGAGGACCCCACTCTGGGGCCAACGTCCTGACTTTC. Protein sequence: CASSLRGPHSGANVLTF. Full variable domain (remainder filled in from reference TRBV28 and TRBJ2-6): DVKVTQSSRYLVKRTGEKVFLECVQDMDHENMFWYRQDPGLGLRLIYFSYDVKMKEKGDIPEGYSVSREKKERFSLILESASTNQTSMYLCASSLRGPHSGANVLTFGAGSRLTVL.

V usage is TRBV28 and J usage is TRBJ2-1; D gene ambiguous. The CDR3 spans 15 residues. From germline, CDR1 is MDHEN and CDR2 SYDVKM. V lost 2 bases and J 4 bases, leaving 12 bases between the germline ends. Here the CDR3 DNA reads TGTGCCAGCAGTTTACTGAGGAGCGCTTACAATGAGCAGTTCTTC. Protein: CASSLLRSAYNEQFF.

The rearrangement joins TRBV2 to TRBJ1-1; unclear D gene. The CDR3 runs 13 residues. The germline V gene has CDR1 SNHLY and CDR2 FYNNEI. With 1 base removed from V and 7 bases from J, the gap between germline ends came to 10 bases. CDR3 DNA: TGTGCCAGCAGTGAAGTCTCCGACGGTGAAGCTTTCTTT. Its translation is CASSEVSDGEAFF.

The V call is TRBV5-6, the J call TRBJ1-2; a possible D gene is TRBD1 (5 bases). Germline CDR1 SGHDT, CDR2 YYEEEE. With 4 bases removed from V and 5 bases from J, the gap between germline ends came to 18 bases. This CDR3 spans 15 amino acids. This chain's CDR3 is CASSPLSSGRYGYTF. For the CDR3, the DNA is TGTGCCAGCAGCCCGTTGTCGTCAGGGAGGTATGGCTACACCTTC.

This sequence joins TRBV11-2 and TRBJ2-3; TRBD1 might be the D (5 bases). V was shortened by 4 bases and J by 2 bases, with 13 bases between the two germline ends. Germline CDR1 is SGHAT and CDR2 is FQNNGV. There are 15 residues in the CDR3. The CDR3 region is CASSSLGHNTDTQYF. The CDR3, as DNA: TGTGCCAGCAGCTCCCTGGGGCACAACACAGATACGCAGTATTTT.

DNA for the CDR3: TGTGCCAGCTCACTGGGGGACGCGGGCGCGTACGAGCAGTACTTC. Translation: CASSLGDAGAYEQYF. The chain carries TRBV18 and TRBJ2-7, with D perhaps given as TRBD1 or TRBD2 (5 bases each). CDR1 KGHSH and CDR2 LQKENI come from the germline V gene. V lost 4 bases and J lost 4, with 17 bases in between. CDR3 length: 15 amino acids.

With respect to this clone: Other DNA sequences in the same sample also yield this CDR3. The gene calls are TRBV20-1 and TRBJ2-7; D remains ambiguous. This CDR3 has 11 residues. The V gene's germline CDR1 is DFQATT and CDR2 SNEGSKA (reference sequence). Trimming shortened V by 1 base and J by 3 bases, and 4 bases separated the two germline ends. CDR3: CSARASYEQYF. The CDR3 nucleotides read TGCAGTGCTAGAGCCAGCTACGAGCAGTACTTC.

This chain links TRBV18 with TRBJ1-5, with 9 bases fitting TRBD1. The germline CDR1 and CDR2 sequences are KGHSH and LQKENI. The CDR3 length is 15 residues. J lost 4 bases, V lost 4 bases, and 5 bases had no gene match. CDR3 sequence: CASSRRDRENQPQHF. DNA for the CDR3: TGTGCCAGCTCACGACGGGACAGGGAGAATCAGCCCCAGCATTTT. Full variable domain (missing parts from reference TRBV18 and TRBJ1-5): NAGVMQNPRHLVRRRGQEARLRCSPMKGHSHVYWYRQLPEEGLKFMVYLQKENIIDESGMPKERFSAEFPKEGPSILRIQQVVRGDSAAYFCASSRRDRENQPQHFGDGTRLSIL.

CDR3 DNA sequence: TGTGCCAGCTCACCGAAGCGAGAGCCGAACGAGCAGTACTTC. This gives the protein CASSPKREPNEQYF. The V and J genes are TRBV18 and TRBJ2-7; D uncertain. The CDR3 runs to 14 residues. The germline V gene encodes CDR1 KGHSH and CDR2 LQKENI. V lost 3 bases to trimming and J lost 5 bases, with 14 bases between them.